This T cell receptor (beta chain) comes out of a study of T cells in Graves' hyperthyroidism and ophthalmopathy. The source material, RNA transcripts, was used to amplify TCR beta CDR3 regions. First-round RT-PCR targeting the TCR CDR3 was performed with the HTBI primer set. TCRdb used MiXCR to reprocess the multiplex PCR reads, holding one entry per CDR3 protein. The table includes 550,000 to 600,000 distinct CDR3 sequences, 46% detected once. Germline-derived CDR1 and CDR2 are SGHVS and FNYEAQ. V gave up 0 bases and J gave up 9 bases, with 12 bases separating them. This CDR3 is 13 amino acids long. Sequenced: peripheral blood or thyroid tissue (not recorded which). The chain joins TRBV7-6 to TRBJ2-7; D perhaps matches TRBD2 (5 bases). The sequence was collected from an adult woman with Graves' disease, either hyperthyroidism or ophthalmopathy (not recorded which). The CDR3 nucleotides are TGTGCCAGCAGCTTAGCGGGAGAAGCTGGGCAGTACTTC. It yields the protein CASSLAGEAGQYF.